Given below is one T cell receptor (beta chain) in context. Its target antigen remains unknown. Base qualities are not recorded, but no much larger clone differs from it by a single base. The library was generated by the immunoSEQ multiplex PCR assay. TCRdb's version of the immuneACCESS table is confined to in-frame rearrangements and falls short of the full clone set. An unresolved V gene accounts for under half of the shortfall where checked; the remainder is of unknown origin. A total of 30,000 to 40,000 clones appear in this sample, 91% of them only once. The ten largest clones represent under 6.5% of the sample. This sample is part of a study of T cell changes during pregnancy in multiple sclerosis (dated by TCRdb to the late 2010s). Background on the whole study: Changes in the T cell repertoire over the course of pregnancy were examined in this study in women with multiple sclerosis.

The CDR3 numbers 15 residues from cysteine through phenylalanine. Only the CDR3 DNA stays, 45 bases, in frame from base 1. For CDR1 and CDR2, the germline V gene lists SGHVS and FQNEAQ. Compared with germline, V lacks 3 bases and J lacks 4 bases; bases without a gene match: 4. The receptor was isolated from a female donor with multiple sclerosis, enrolled in a pregnancy study. The V and J segments used are TRBV7-8 and TRBJ1-1; TRBD1 aligns with 11 central bases. Sequenced material: CD8+ T cells from peripheral blood mononuclear cells, taken in the second trimester of pregnancy. DNA sequence: TGTGCCAGCAGCTTTGGGACAGGGGGTAGCACTGAAGCTTTCTTT. It codes for CASSFGTGGSTEAFF.